The source of this TCR beta chain is a study of regulatory T cells in long-lasting Graves disease. The study, taken as a whole, reports: Accuracy might have suffered from few samples. Persistent cases favored TRBV28, TRBJ1-2 and TRBJ2-5.

Time point here: persistent/refractory GD, antithyroid drugs over 5 years with positive TRAb. Scientists built the TCR library using RNA that was extracted from PBMCs. Each of the patients was recruited from an endocrinology department situated in Xi'an, China. With 2 bases removed from V and 6 bases from J, the gap between germline ends came to 13 bases. The CDR3 consists of 14 residues. Germline CDR1 and CDR2: MNHEY and SVGAGI. A few counts support this clonotype. What it binds is unknown. The TCR beta library used iRepertoire HTBI primers with Arm-PCR amplification of CDR3. Original processing methods: Samples collectively showed approximately 62 TRBV and fewer than 15 TRBJ segments. TCRdb re-analysed the multiplex PCR reads in MiXCR, keeping a single row per CDR3 protein. TCRdb, not the authors, supplied the V and J calls. Of 500,000 to 800,000 distinct CDR3 sequences listed, approximately 31% are singletons.

V is TRBV6-5 and J is TRBJ1-2; D unclear. The TCR originated in a female donor with Graves disease. The material sequenced was peripheral blood mononuclear cells (PBMCs), taken when the disease was refractory, from a patient treated with antithyroid drugs. For the CDR3, the DNA is TGTGCCAGCAGTTACCGTCCCCCCTTGGATGGCTACACCTTC. As protein: CASSYRPPLDGYTF.